This T cell receptor beta chain was found in a study of cytomegalovirus exposure and HLA in healthy donors. Whole-study context: Earlier findings included nearly 120 million unique TCR beta sequences obtained from about 179 million T cells.

The CDR3 loop spans 14 amino acids. The J segment lost 4 bases and the V segment lost 4 bases, leaving 6 bases of the junction unmatched. Germline lookup yields CDR1 ENHRY and CDR2 SYGVKD. Both 60 Vbeta primers and 13 Jbeta primers went into the PCR. Original analysis: A later analysis tallied 65 million to 85 million unique TCR beta chains, around 12 million of them shared. TCRdb's table, derived via immunoSEQ multiplex PCR, lists solely in-frame clones and lacks some. V, J and clone size are those of that table, while D and trimming were read from the DNA. Of roughly 110,000 clones detected, about 76% appear once; the ten largest clones hold 6.1%. About this clone: The antigen is not known.

Study-wide results and caveats: Later findings reportedly placed an Asian-associated ancestry cluster below the roughly 700-donor mean for N-insertions. The sole available immune exposure information was CMV serostatus.

Sequencing used PBMCs. The rearrangement joins TRBV10-3 to TRBJ1-1; TRBD1 matches 7 bases. This clonotype was sampled from a woman aged 45-65 years in good health and CMV-seropositive. CDR3 residues: CAISGPTGTTEAFF. The CDR3, as DNA: TGTGCCATCAGTGGACCGACAGGGACCACTGAAGCTTTCTTT.